These T cell receptor beta chains were read from a single sample in a study of blood T cells in healthy people across ages. MiXCR was run by TCRdb on the 5' RACE reads, yielding one entry per CDR3 protein. The sample contains 720,000 or so distinct CDR3 sequences, approximately 40% of which appear only once. Sequences were obtained from blood. These receptors all stem from a man aged 80 or over in good health. Both conserved end residues are part of each CDR3. The D gene is left open where the match is weak. Some rows mark clone size as missing; the rest say once, few, many or name a class of expanded clone.

TRBV20-1	TRBJ2-5	-	-	CSALSLGDQETQYF	TGCAGTGCGCTGAGCCTGGGAGATCAAGAGACCCAGTACTTC
TRBV6-5	TRBJ2-3	-	TRBD2	CASSPLAGRTDTQYF	TGTGCCAGCAGTCCTCTAGCGGGAAGGACAGATACGCAGTATTTT
TRBV6-2/TRBV6-3	TRBJ2-1	few	TRBD2	CASSYQTGLAGSNEQFF	TGTGCCAGCAGTTACCAAACGGGACTAGCGGGGAGCAATGAGCAGTTCTTC
TRBV6-5	TRBJ1-4	-	-	CASSYSTRSNEKLFF	TGTGCCAGCAGTTACTCCACACGATCTAATGAAAAACTGTTTTTT
TRBV29-1	TRBJ1-6	few	-	CSVRADTLGSPLHF	TGCAGCGTGAGGGCGGACACGCTCGGTTCACCCCTCCACTTT
TRBV6-2/TRBV6-3	TRBJ2-1	few	-	CASSRDSNEQFF	TGTGCCAGCAGCCGCGACAGCAATGAGCAGTTCTTC
TRBV20-1	TRBJ2-7	-	TRBD1	CSATDGTVAYEQYF	TGCAGTGCTACGGACGGGACAGTCGCTTATGAGCAGTACTTC
TRBV6-5	TRBJ1-2	-	TRBD1	CATGDRETEGYTF	TGTGCCACTGGAGACAGGGAGACAGAAGGCTACACCTTC
TRBV28	TRBJ1-3	few	TRBD1	CASSSGSGQFSGNTIYF	TGTGCCAGCAGTTCGGGGTCGGGACAGTTTTCTGGAAACACCATATATTTT
TRBV6-5	TRBJ2-7	-	-	CASRGPGRSEQYF	TGTGCCAGCCGAGGGCCAGGCAGAAGCGAGCAGTACTTC
TRBV4-3	TRBJ1-6	-	-	CASSQEGGAAALHF	TGCGCCAGCAGCCAAGAAGGGGGGGCGGCGGCCCTCCACTTT
TRBV7-2	TRBJ2-3	-	-	CASSDNLLGGDTQYF	TGTGCCAGCAGCGACAACCTCCTAGGGGGAGATACGCAGTATTTT
TRBV7-2	TRBJ1-1	-	-	CASSLNIMNTEAFF	TGTGCCAGCAGCCTAAATATTATGAACACTGAAGCTTTCTTT
TRBV4-3	TRBJ1-4	-	-	CASSQVRAGGSWSEKLFF	TGCGCCAGCAGCCAAGTAAGGGCAGGAGGGTCGTGGAGTGAAAAACTGTTTTTT
TRBV6-1	TRBJ2-5	-	-	CANSPSREQYF	TGTGCCAACAGTCCCTCCCGGGAGCAGTACTTC
TRBV20-1	TRBJ1-5	-	-	CSARFQNNQPQHF	TGCAGTGCTAGATTTCAGAACAATCAGCCCCAGCATTTT
TRBV7-6	TRBJ2-3	-	-	CASSLGQSPSDTQYF	TGTGCCAGCAGCTTAGGACAGTCACCCTCCGATACGCAGTATTTT
TRBV7-2	TRBJ2-7	-	-	CASSLAAGFTYEQYF	TGTGCCAGCAGCTTAGCGGCGGGATTCACCTACGAGCAGTACTTC
TRBV27	TRBJ1-1	few	-	CASSLSAVLNTEAFF	TGTGCCAGCAGTTTATCGGCAGTCCTGAACACTGAAGCTTTCTTT
TRBV20-1	TRBJ1-5	-	-	CGATNDGNSNRPQHF	TGCGGTGCTACCAATGACGGAAATAGCAATCGGCCCCAGCATTTT
TRBV24-1	TRBJ2-1	-	-	CATSDTPGNEQFF	TGTGCCACCAGTGACACGCCGGGAAATGAGCAGTTCTTC
TRBV12-3/TRBV12-4	TRBJ1-2	few	-	CASRKQIDGYTF	TGTGCCAGCAGAAAGCAGATCGATGGCTACACCTTC